One and the same sample provided the 26 T cell receptor beta chains below, sequenced in a study of blood T cell repertoires in COVID-19. Sequenced by immunoSEQ multiplex PCR; TCRdb stores in-frame clones only, minus some. This sample has 250,000 to 400,000 clones, with more than 75% found just once. Sequences were obtained from PBMCs or T cells enriched from blood (not recorded which). The source of these receptors is a man between 60 and 75 years old who had recovered from COVID-19.

V and J are TRBV9 and TRBJ2-1; TRBD1 matches 7 bases. The junction had 14 bases not matched to a gene; V was cut back by 4 bases and J by 7 bases. Germline CDR1 SGDLS, CDR2 YYNGEE. The CDR3 contains 16 residues. The CDR3 nucleotides read TGTGCCAGCAGCCTGCAAGGCAGGGGGTTTGGAAATGAGCAGTTCTTC. It translates to CASSLQGRGFGNEQFF.

The chain is built from TRBV6-5 and TRBJ1-2; a weak D match, TRBD1 (6 bases). CDR1 MNHEY and CDR2 SVGAGI come from the germline V gene. The CDR3 has 14 residues. V lost 2 bases and J lost 4, with 11 bases in between. CDR3 loop: CASSYGTTPYGYTF. The CDR3 DNA is TGTGCCAGCAGTTACGGGACAACTCCCTATGGCTACACCTTC.

The V and J genes are TRBV5-8 and TRBJ1-1; D might be TRBD1 (5 bases). With 5 bases removed from V and 1 base from J, the gap between germline ends came to 15 bases. CDR1 SGHTS and CDR2 YDEGEE come from the germline V gene. The CDR3 is 15 amino acids. CDR3 region: CASSPRARGNTEAFF. The CDR3 DNA reads TGTGCCAGCAGTCCCAGGGCTAGGGGGAACACTGAAGCTTTCTTT.

This clone was recorded only once. The V gene is TRBV28, the J gene TRBJ1-5; possible D gene TRBD1, 6 bases. In germline, CDR1 is MDHEN, CDR2 SYDVKM. The CDR3 spans 15 residues. Trimming pared 6 bases from V and 1 base from J, leaving 13 bases between. DNA of the CDR3: TGTGCCAGCAGCCGAACACAGGGAAGCAATCAGCCCCAGCATTTT. Protein sequence: CASSRTQGSNQPQHF.

This chain joins TRBV3-1 (or the pseudogene TRBV3-2) and TRBJ1-1; a weak D match, TRBD1 (6 bases). Trimming pared 7 bases from V and 8 bases from J, leaving 17 bases between. CDR1 is LGHDT and CDR2 is YNNKEL in the germline V gene (reference sequence). The CDR3 is 13 amino acids. CDR3: CASTGGRGQEAFF. The CDR3 bases are TGTGCCAGCACCGGAGGTCGGGGACAAGAAGCTTTCTTT.

The V gene is TRBV30, the J gene TRBJ2-2, with TRBD1 matching over 7 bases. V trimming: 2 bases; J trimming: 1 base; junction bases outside the gene matches: 19. There are 20 residues in the CDR3. CDR1 and CDR2 (germline): GTSNPN, SVGIG (reference sequence). CDR3: CAWSRFWDRVDKENTGELFF. CDR3 nucleotides: TGTGCCTGGAGTAGGTTTTGGGACAGAGTAGATAAAGAGAACACCGGGGAGCTGTTTTTT. The variable domain in full, completed from reference TRBV30 and TRBJ2-2, reads SQTIHQWPATLVQPVGSPLSLECTVEGTSNPNLYWYRQAAGRGLQLLFYSVGIGQISSEVPQNLSASRPQDRQFILSSKKLLLSDSGFYLCAWSRFWDRVDKENTGELFFGEGSRLTVL.

The V gene is TRBV9, the J gene TRBJ2-1, with TRBD2 identical over 10 bases. The CDR3 is made up of 16 amino acids. The V and J ends lost 4 bases and 4 bases, in that order; junction bases with no gene match: 8. CDR1 and CDR2 from the germline V gene are SGDLS and YYNGEE. In DNA, the CDR3 is TGTGCCAGCAGCCCTACAGCGGGAGGGAATTACAATGAGCAGTTCTTC. Its translation is CASSPTAGGNYNEQFF.

V is TRBV6-5 and J is TRBJ1-6; D is unclear. Trimming cost V 3 bases and J 4 bases, with 7 bases left between them. Looked up from germline, CDR1 is MNHEY and CDR2 is SVGAGI. The CDR3 runs to 14 residues. This chain's CDR3 is CASSYSRYNSPLHF. As DNA, the CDR3 is TGTGCCAGCAGTTATTCACGGTATAATTCACCCCTCCACTTT.

The chain is built from TRBV5-1 and TRBJ2-7; TRBD1 aligns across 11 bases. The CDR3 sequence is 19 residues long. J lost 5 bases, V lost 4 bases, and 20 bases had no gene match. Germline V gene sequence: CDR1 SGHRS, CDR2 YFSETQ. The CDR3 sequence is CASSPTGPRGGQGVDEQYF. CDR3 DNA: TGCGCCAGCAGCCCGACAGGGCCCCGGGGGGGACAGGGGGTCGACGAGCAGTACTTC.

The CDR3 reads CASSHEDRGRNQPQHF. The CDR3, as DNA: TGTGCCAGCAGCCATGAAGACAGGGGGCGGAATCAGCCCCAGCATTTT. The rearrangement links TRBV4-2 to TRBJ1-5, with 10 bases that match TRBD1. Trimming took 3 bases from V and 4 from J; bases not matched to a gene: 6. Germline CDR1 is LGHNA and CDR2 is YNFKEQ. The CDR3 runs 16 residues.

The chain has TRBV6-1 and TRBJ2-1; D possibly corresponds to TRBD1 (6 bases). Trimming shortened V by 3 bases and J by 3 bases, and 21 bases separated the two germline ends. CDR3 length: 18 amino acids. Germline CDR1 and CDR2: MNHNS and SASEGT. DNA of the CDR3: TGTGCCAGCAGTGATGGGGGCCCTAGTGAGGTATTCTACAATGAGCAGTTCTTC. Amino acid sequence: CASSDGGPSEVFYNEQFF.

The chain recombines TRBV6-5 with TRBJ1-2, with D possibly TRBD1 on 5 matching bases. V was clipped by 5 bases and J by 7 bases, with 20 bases between them. Per the germline V gene, CDR1 is MNHEY and CDR2 is SVGAGI. The CDR3 consists of 15 residues. The CDR3 here is CASSLLGQGKAGYTF. The CDR3 DNA sequence: TGTGCCAGCAGTCTCCTGGGGCAGGGAAAAGCTGGCTACACCTTC.

This chain joins TRBV7-2 and TRBJ1-1; TRBD1 is a possible D gene (5 bases). Germline values: CDR1 SGHTA, CDR2 FQGNSA. The CDR3 contains 14 residues. V gave up 1 base and J gave up 0 bases, with 6 bases separating them. The CDR3 here is CASSLGQMNTEAFF. The CDR3 nucleotides are TGTGCCAGCAGCTTAGGACAGATGAACACTGAAGCTTTCTTT.

The chain couples TRBV7-9 to TRBJ1-4, with 12 positions matching TRBD1. CDR3 size: 15 residues. Germline-derived CDR1 and CDR2 are SEHNR and FQNEAQ (reference sequence). V lost 6 bases to trimming and J lost 6 bases; unmatched junction nucleotides: 5. The CDR3 spells CASRGQGAWDEKLFF. In DNA, the CDR3 is TGTGCCAGCAGGGGACAGGGGGCTTGGGATGAAAAACTGTTTTTT.

The V gene is TRBV19, the J gene TRBJ2-6; no firm D call. Germline loops: CDR1 LNHDA, CDR2 SQIVND (reference sequence). The ends were cut back, 2 bases at V and 0 bases at J, with 5 bases in the middle. This CDR3 has 15 residues. CDR3 in amino acids: CASSIPGSGANVLTF. CDR3 DNA: TGTGCCAGTAGTATACCGGGCTCTGGGGCCAACGTCCTGACTTTC.

This sequence joins TRBV11-3 and TRBJ1-1; D is possibly TRBD1 (6 bases). The CDR3 spans 14 residues. Trimming cost V 5 bases and J 3 bases, with 13 bases left between them. Germline CDR1 and CDR2: SGHNT and YENEEA. CDR3 region: CASSTGQRDTEAFF. CDR3 coding DNA: TGTGCCAGCAGCACCGGACAGCGAGACACTGAAGCTTTCTTT.

This chain connects TRBV30 to TRBJ1-4, with D perhaps matching TRBD1 (6 bases). The CDR3 spans 12 residues. Germline V CDR1 and CDR2: GTSNPN, SVGIG (reference sequence). The V end lost 0 bases, the J end lost 9 bases, and 8 bases lay between the germline ends. The DNA of the CDR3 is TGTGCCTGGAGTGTCCAGGGGCAAAAACTGTTTTTT. Amino acid sequence: CAWSVQGQKLFF.

This clone was picked up a small number of times. J is TRBJ2-1 and V is TRBV3-1 (or the pseudogene TRBV3-2); TRBD2 matches at 13 bases. The length of the CDR3 is 17 residues. The trim removed 0 bases at V and 7 bases at J, leaving 6 bases unmatched. Germline CDR1 LGHDT, CDR2 YNNKEL (reference sequence). CDR3 region: CASSQDLGLAGRNEQFF. The CDR3 DNA reads TGTGCCAGCAGCCAAGATCTGGGACTAGCGGGGCGAAATGAGCAGTTCTTC.

The chain is built from TRBV18 and TRBJ1-2; no clear D. V dropped 2 bases and J dropped 8 bases, with 12 bases sitting between them. CDR1 is KGHSH and CDR2 is LQKENI in the germline V gene. This CDR3 spans 13 amino acids. CDR3 in amino acids: CASSPSELVGYTF. The CDR3, as DNA: TGTGCCAGCTCACCATCGGAGCTGGTAGGCTACACCTTC.

The V gene is TRBV3-1 (or the pseudogene TRBV3-2), the J gene TRBJ1-5, with TRBD1 matching 8 bases. With V trimmed by 2 bases and J by 4 bases, 7 bases remained unmatched. The germline V gene has CDR1 LGHDT and CDR2 YNNKEL (reference sequence). CDR3 length: 16 amino acids. CDR3 protein: CASSQTQGGLNQPQHF. CDR3 DNA sequence: TGTGCCAGCAGCCAAACACAGGGGGGTTTGAATCAGCCCCAGCATTTT.

For the CDR3, the DNA is TGTGCCAGCAGCTTAGATCCAGGGGGCCATGAAAAACTGTTTTTT. The encoded protein is CASSLDPGGHEKLFF. V usage is TRBV7-2 and J usage is TRBJ1-4; 8 bases line up with TRBD1. Germline CDR1 is SGHTA and CDR2 is FQGNSA. The V segment lost 1 base and the J segment 6 bases; nucleotides outside the gene matches: 4. This CDR3 spans 15 amino acids.

The rearrangement joins TRBV3-1 (or the pseudogene TRBV3-2) to TRBJ2-7; 8 positions match TRBD2. The germline V gene encodes CDR1 LGHDT and CDR2 YNNKEL (reference sequence). With V trimmed by 4 bases and J by 4 bases, 6 bases remained unmatched. The CDR3 runs 14 residues. As DNA, the CDR3 is TGTGCCAGCAGCCTGCGGGAGGTGGCTTACGAGCAGTACTTC. Its translation: CASSLREVAYEQYF.

The chain couples TRBV11-2 to TRBJ1-4, with 7 bases lining up with TRBD1. V trimming: 1 base; J trimming: 7 bases; junction bases outside the gene matches: 3. CDR3 length equals 14 residues. The germline V gene encodes CDR1 SGHAT and CDR2 FQNNGV. The CDR3 bases are TGTGCCAGCAGCTTAGTAGGGGGCGGTGAAAAACTGTTTTTT. Translating it yields CASSLVGGGEKLFF.

The V gene is TRBV2, the J gene TRBJ2-7; TRBD2 is a possible D gene (6 bases). Per the germline V gene, CDR1 is SNHLY and CDR2 is FYNNEI. The V end lost 2 bases, the J end lost 2 bases, and 10 bases lay between the germline ends. The CDR3 is made up of 14 amino acids. CDR3 DNA: TGTGCCAGCAGTGAACGCGGGAATACCTACGAGCAGTACTTC. Its protein is CASSERGNTYEQYF.

The genes are TRBV11-3 and TRBJ2-3, with D possibly TRBD1 on 6 matching bases. The length of the CDR3 is 13 residues. V dropped 5 bases and J dropped 2 bases, with 8 bases sitting between them. The germline gives CDR1 SGHNT, CDR2 YENEEA. CDR3 sequence (DNA): TGTGCCAGCAGCAGGGACACCACAGATACGCAGTATTTT. Translation: CASSRDTTDTQYF.

The genes are TRBV6-2 or TRBV6-3 and TRBJ1-5; no firm D call. Trimming took off 0 bases at V and 4 bases at J, with 10 bases between the two ends. This CDR3 region has 15 residues. Germline-derived CDR1 and CDR2 are MNHEY and SVGEGT. The CDR3 protein is CASSYSDRGNQPQHF. The CDR3 DNA follows: TGTGCCAGCAGTTACTCGGACCGGGGAAATCAGCCCCAGCATTTT.